This T cell receptor (beta chain) was recovered during a study of metastatic and nonmetastatic thyroid tumors (dated by TCRdb to the early 2020s). Broadly, across the study: The researchers compared repertoires between peripheral blood samples and tumor or nodule tissue samples from patients with malignant or benign thyroid disease. Broader findings and caveats from the paper: In both blood and tumor samples, malignant tumors were reported to have significantly higher TCR beta diversity than benign nodules.

Receptor libraries were prepared by PCR. Reads for this sample came from an Illumina HiSeq 4000. High-throughput sequencing was used to profile the TCR beta-chain CDR3 region of each patient. The authors processed their data as follows. A classifier to discriminate distant-metastatic papillary thyroid cancer patients was built from CDR3 differences across clinicopathological groups. The Shannon index was used to measure repertoire diversity, and the Morisita-Horn index was used to measure how similar tumor and blood repertoires were. The raw public data were reprocessed by TCRdb itself: fastp quality trimming at Q25, MiXCR clonotype calling, in-frame beta chains only. It is TCRdb's table, rather than the study itself, that gives the V and J calls and clone size. For this sample there are 30,000 to 35,000 clones; around 17% appear just once. In total, the top ten clones hold 3% to 4% of the sample.

Before undergoing thyroid surgery, none of the patients had been given any kind of treatment. The study retrospectively analysed patient clinical samples collected from about 2012 to 2018 using T-cell receptor beta sequencing. This clone was seen a few times. Its antigen remains undetermined. Base qualities are missing; no much larger clone stands one base away. The TCR comes from a female donor with papillary thyroid cancer or a benign thyroid nodule (not recorded which). Some clones in this sample may be carry-over from other donors' samples. Material: blood.

The CDR3 in this case is CASRDNGMGVYTF. The DNA is as follows: TGTGCCAGCAGGGACAATGGAATGGGCGTCTACACCTTC. The sequence links TRBV6-1 to TRBJ1-2; TRBD1 might be the D gene, on 5 matching bases. CDR1 and CDR2 were assigned from the germline V gene as MNHNS and SASEGT. From cysteine to phenylalanine, the CDR3 is 13 amino acids long. The CDR3 DNA has 39 bases and is translated from base 1. Trimming at the junction amounts to 6 bases on V and 10 bases on J, and the germline ends lie 18 bases apart.